This TCR beta chain stems from a study of blood T cell repertoires in COVID-19. About the research overall: T cells, B-cell-depleted T cells, or PBMCs provided the cDNA or gDNA that served as material.

In the original processing: Amplification with reference gene primers provided the estimates of nucleated cell counts. Data came from immunoSEQ multiplex PCR; TCRdb stores just in-frame clones and leaves some out. That table gives V, J and clone size, and the DNA gave D and trimming. The table has 650,000 to 800,000 clones, 90% seen once. The CDR3 totals 14 residues. Trimming cost V 6 bases and J 8 bases; bases outside gene matches: 12. Germline V gives CDR1 MRHNA, CDR2 SNTAGT. The chain links TRBV6-4 to TRBJ1-2; 7 bases align to TRBD1. Input material: peripheral blood. The clonotype comes from a woman between 18 and 29 years old with acute or convalescent COVID-19. CDR3 DNA: TGTGCCAGCAGCCAGGCTTCTTGGACAGGCGGCTACACCTTC. It encodes CASSQASWTGGYTF.